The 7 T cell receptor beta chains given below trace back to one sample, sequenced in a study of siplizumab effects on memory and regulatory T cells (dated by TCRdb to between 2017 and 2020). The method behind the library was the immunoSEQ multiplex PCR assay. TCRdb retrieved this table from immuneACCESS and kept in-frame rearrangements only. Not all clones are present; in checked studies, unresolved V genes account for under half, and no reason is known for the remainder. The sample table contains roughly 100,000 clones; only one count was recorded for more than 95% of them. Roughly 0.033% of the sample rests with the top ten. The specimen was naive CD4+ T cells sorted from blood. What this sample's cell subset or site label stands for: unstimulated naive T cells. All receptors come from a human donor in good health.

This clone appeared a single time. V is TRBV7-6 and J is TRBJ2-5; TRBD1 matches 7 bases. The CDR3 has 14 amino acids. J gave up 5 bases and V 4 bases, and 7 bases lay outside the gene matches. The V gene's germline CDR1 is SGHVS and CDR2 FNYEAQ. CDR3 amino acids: CASSSTGLGETQYF. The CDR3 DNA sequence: TGTGCCAGCAGCTCGACAGGGCTGGGGGAGACCCAGTACTTC.

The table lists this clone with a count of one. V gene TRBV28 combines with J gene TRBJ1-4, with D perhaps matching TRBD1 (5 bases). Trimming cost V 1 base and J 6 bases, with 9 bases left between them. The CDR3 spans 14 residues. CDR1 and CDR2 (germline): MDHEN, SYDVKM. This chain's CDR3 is CASSLSGGDEKLFF. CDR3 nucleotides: TGTGCCAGCAGTTTATCTGGGGGGGATGAAAAACTGTTTTTT. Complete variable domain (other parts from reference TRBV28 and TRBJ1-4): DVKVTQSSRYLVKRTGEKVFLECVQDMDHENMFWYRQDPGLGLRLIYFSYDVKMKEKGDIPEGYSVSREKKERFSLILESASTNQTSMYLCASSLSGGDEKLFFGSGTQLSVL.

CDR3 in amino acids: CASSLAGNYEQYF. In DNA form, the CDR3 reads TGTGCCAGCAGCTTAGCCGGGAACTACGAGCAGTACTTC. The chain couples TRBV7-7 to TRBJ2-7, with D possibly matching TRBD2 (5 bases). The CDR3 contains 13 residues. V was shortened by 0 bases and J by 3 bases, with 6 bases between the two germline ends. Germline V gene lookup returns CDR1 SSHAT and CDR2 FNYEAQ (reference sequence).

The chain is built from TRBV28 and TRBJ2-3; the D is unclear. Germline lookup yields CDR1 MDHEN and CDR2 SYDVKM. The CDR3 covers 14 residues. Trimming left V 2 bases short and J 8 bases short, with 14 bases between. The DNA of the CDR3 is TGTGCCAGCAGTTTAGCCCATCCCGTCGGTACGCAGTATTTT. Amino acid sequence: CASSLAHPVGTQYF.

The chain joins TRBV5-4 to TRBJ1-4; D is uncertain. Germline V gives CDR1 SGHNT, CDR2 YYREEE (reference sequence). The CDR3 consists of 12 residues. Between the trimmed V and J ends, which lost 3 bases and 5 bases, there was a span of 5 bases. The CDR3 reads CASSSQNEKLFF. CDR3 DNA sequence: TGTGCCAGCAGCTCTCAAAATGAAAAACTGTTTTTT.

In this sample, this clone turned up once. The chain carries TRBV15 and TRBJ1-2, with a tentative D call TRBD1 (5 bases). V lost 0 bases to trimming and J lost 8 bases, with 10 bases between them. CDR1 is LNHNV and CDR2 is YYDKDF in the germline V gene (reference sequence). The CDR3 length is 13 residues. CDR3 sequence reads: CATSREGPMGYTF. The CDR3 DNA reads TGTGCCACCAGCAGAGAGGGACCTATGGGCTACACCTTC.

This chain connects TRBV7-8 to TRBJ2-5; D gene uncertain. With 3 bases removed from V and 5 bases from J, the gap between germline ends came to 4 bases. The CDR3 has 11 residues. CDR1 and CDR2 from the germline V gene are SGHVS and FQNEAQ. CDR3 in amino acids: CASSFGETQYF. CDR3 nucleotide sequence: TGTGCCAGCAGCTTCGGGGAGACCCAGTACTTC.